The 8 T cell receptor beta chains in this list originate from one sample, sequenced in a study of T cell responses to AZD1222 COVID-19 vaccine. Profiling relied on immunoSEQ multiplex PCR, and the TCRdb table lists in-frame clones only, not all of them. This sample yields 250,000 to 300,000 clones, of which 94% are seen a single time; around 0.6% belongs to the top ten. The specimen comprised peripheral blood, sampled 28 days after the second AZD1222 dose. These TCRs come from an adult who received the AZD1222 COVID-19 vaccine.

J is TRBJ2-2 and V is TRBV4-1; 7 bases are a match to TRBD1. This CDR3 contains 13 residues. J was trimmed by 5 bases and V by 8 bases; bases with no gene match: 5. Looked up from germline, CDR1 is MGHRA and CDR2 is YSYEKL. DNA of the CDR3: TGCGCCAGCGCCACACAGGGGACCGGGGAGCTGTTTTTT. This translates into CASATQGTGELFF.

J is TRBJ2-1 and V is TRBV3-1 (or the pseudogene TRBV3-2); 7 positions match TRBD2. Germline V lookup: CDR1 LGHDT, CDR2 YNNKEL (reference sequence). The length of the CDR3 is 17 residues. J gave up 8 bases and V 6 bases, and 19 bases lay outside the gene matches. As DNA, the CDR3 is TGTGCCAGCAGGATGAGAGGGGCGGGAGTATGTGTCGATGAGCAGTTCTTC. This gives the protein CASRMRGAGVCVDEQFF.

The chain couples TRBV7-3 to TRBJ2-1; D may be TRBD2 (5 bases). The CDR3 contains 13 residues. Looked up from germline, CDR1 is SGHTA and CDR2 is FQGTGA. The V end lost 2 bases, the J end lost 5 bases, and 7 bases lay between the germline ends. CDR3 in amino acids: CASSLSGNNEQFF. The CDR3 coding sequence is TGTGCCAGCAGCTTATCGGGGAACAATGAGCAGTTCTTC.

The CDR3 region has the DNA TGTGCCAGCAGAAGCTCCTACAATGAGCAGTTCTTC. It codes for CASRSSYNEQFF. The V call is TRBV28, the J call TRBJ2-1; D gene unclear. Germline values: CDR1 MDHEN, CDR2 SYDVKM. Trimming pared 6 bases from V and 0 bases from J, leaving 3 bases between. The CDR3 is made up of 12 amino acids.

As to this clone: The junction shows a germline mismatch at one end, possibly a read error. The chain links TRBV29-1 to TRBJ1-2; TRBD1 matches at 10 bases. This CDR3 contains 14 residues. The germline CDR1 and CDR2 sequences are SQVTM and ANQGSEA. In DNA form, the CDR3 reads TGCAGCGTGGAAGGGGACAGGGGTCTCTATGGCTACACCTTC. It yields the protein CSVEGDRGLYGYTF.

The chain couples TRBV7-2 to TRBJ2-5, with 9 bases lining up with TRBD2. CDR1 and CDR2 (germline): SGHTA, FQGNSA. The CDR3 length is 16 residues. V lost 4 bases, J lost 5 bases, and 11 bases stayed unmatched. The chain's CDR3 is CASSSKDAGGGETQYF. The CDR3, as DNA: TGTGCCAGCAGCTCAAAGGATGCGGGAGGGGGTGAGACCCAGTACTTC.

CDR3 coding DNA: TGTGCCAGCAGCCAAAGGGTGGACACTGAAGCTTTCTTT. Amino acids: CASSQRVDTEAFF. The J gene is TRBJ1-1, the V gene TRBV3-1 (or the pseudogene TRBV3-2); the D is unclear. The CDR3 spans 13 residues. Germline values: CDR1 LGHDT, CDR2 YNNKEL (reference sequence). V was pared by 2 bases and J by 3 bases, with 7 bases between.

The gene calls are TRBV7-2 and TRBJ2-7, with 10 bases fitting TRBD1. The CDR3 contains 15 residues. Trimming cost V 5 bases and J 3 bases; bases outside gene matches: 7. Germline V gives CDR1 SGHTA, CDR2 FQGNSA. CDR3 in DNA: TGTGCCAGCAGCCCCCGGACAGGGGGGTTCTACGAGCAGTACTTC. Protein: CASSPRTGGFYEQYF.